The rows below give T cell receptor beta chains drawn from one sample of a study of vaccination and CD4 T cells after COVID-19. For these receptors, no antigen is known. TCRdb re-analysed the PCR reads in MiXCR, keeping a single row per CDR3 protein. The sample shows 7,500 to 10,000 distinct CDR3 sequences, approximately 70% of them seen only once. Sequencing input: CD4+ T cells from blood, cultured in vitro. The receptors stem from a human donor who had recovered from COVID-19. CDR3s include the opening cysteine and the closing phenylalanine or tryptophan. The D gene is left open where the match is weak. Clone size is not always given. Where it is, it says once, few, many or a class for expanded clones.

clone_size,j_call,d_call,v_call,cdr3_nt,cdr3_aa
NA,TRBJ2-4,NA,TRBV20-1,TGCAGTGCTAGTCTAGTCCAGGTCAAAAACATTCAGTACTTC,CSASLVQVKNIQYF
NA,TRBJ2-4,NA,TRBV6-1,TGTGCCAGCAGTACTGAGACCTCAGCCAAAAACATTCAGTACTTC,CASSTETSAKNIQYF
once,TRBJ1-2,TRBD1,TRBV6-2/TRBV6-3,TGTGCCAGCAGTTATCGGACAGGGAGTGGCTACACCTTC,CASSYRTGSGYTF
NA,TRBJ2-2,NA,TRBV18,TGTGCCAGCTCACCTAACCCTACGAACACCGGGGAGCTGTTTTTT,CASSPNPTNTGELFF
NA,TRBJ2-7,NA,TRBV7-2,TGTGCCAGCAGCTTAGAACGGGCTTCCTACGAGCAGTACTTC,CASSLERASYEQYF
NA,TRBJ1-6,NA,TRBV5-1,TGCGCCAGCAGCTTGGCCGGGGACGCTTCACCCCTCCACTTT,CASSLAGDASPLHF
few,TRBJ2-5,TRBD2,TRBV19,TGTGCCAGTAGTATTATGCGGGAGTACGAGACCCAGTACTTC,CASSIMREYETQYF
NA,TRBJ1-3,NA,TRBV7-2,TGTGCCAGCAGCACAGAGTCTGGAAACACCATATATTTT,CASSTESGNTIYF
once,TRBJ2-2,TRBD2,TRBV20-1,TGCAGTGCTAGTCCAACTAGCGGGGGCACCGGGGAGCTGTTTTTT,CSASPTSGGTGELFF
NA,TRBJ1-2,NA,TRBV27,TGTGCCAGCAGTAGACCCAGGGGAGAGGGCTACACCTTC,CASSRPRGEGYTF